The text below deals with one T cell receptor (beta chain). Its target is not known. The data derive from a study of shared clonotypes between healthy human individuals. Broader study findings: Some clonotypes were shared by all four sorted-subset donors, while others were not shared. The non-shared ones had lower generation probabilities than the shared ones.

Repertoires were generated with immunoSEQ multiplex PCR, while TCRdb's copy carries only in-frame clones and drops some. The sample comprises approximately 2.1 million clones, over 85% of which are singletons, and about 0.39% rests with the top ten. The clonotype was recovered from a man younger than 35 in good health. Some clones in this sample may be carry-over from other donors' samples. The sequenced material came from naive CD4+ T cells from PBMCs. Subset indicated: CD45RA+ positively selected.

The CDR3 DNA reads TGTGCCGGAGAGGGACTTGGCGGGGGCTACACCTTC. Its protein product is CAGEGLGGGYTF. This rearrangement joins TRBV28 to TRBJ1-2; D might be TRBD1 (5 bases). Germline V gene lookup returns CDR1 MDHEN and CDR2 SYDVKM. Deletions cut 11 bases from V and 8 bases from J, with 18 bases between. The CDR3 spans 12 residues.